This entry concerns a single TCR beta chain. The antigen is not known. Treatment denoted: 19 received Ad26.COV2.S at low or high dose, single or two shots; about 5 received placebo; per-sample allocation not given. Sampling was performed 63 days after the first vaccine or placebo injection. This person who donated was an adult of 18-55 years in Boston. Germline assignment: CDR1 SNHLY and CDR2 FYNNEI. The CDR3 loop spans 18 amino acids. Trimming removed 4 bases from V and 3 bases from J; junction bases left unmatched: 14. These data are taken from a study of Ad26.COV2.S vaccination and SARS-CoV-2 variants. Study as a whole: The Ad26.COV2.S arm of the COV1001 trial was where the donor was placed.

Notes on the study in general: Estimates derived from TCR breadth and depth analyses may have underestimated total T cell responses.

Clones were read by immunoSEQ multiplex PCR, and TCRdb kept only the in-frame ones, dropping some. The data show 300,000 to 350,000 clones, with roughly 90% seen just once and 6.4% held by the top ten. The specimen was peripheral blood, collected in a trial of Ad26.COV2.S vaccine versus placebo. V usage is TRBV2 and J usage is TRBJ1-4, with 7 positions matching TRBD1. The clonotype comes from a person aged 18-60 years who received the Ad26.COV2.S COVID-19 vaccine or a placebo. The CDR3, as DNA: TGTGCCAGCAGTGTACCCTCATGGACAGGCGGATCTAATGAAAAACTGTTTTTT. Translation gives CASSVPSWTGGSNEKLFF. Combining the CDR3 with reference TRBV2 and TRBJ1-4 gives the whole variable domain EPEVTQTPSHQVTQMGQEVILRCVPISNHLYFYWYRQILGQKVEFLVSFYNNEISEKSEIFDDQFSVERPDGSNFTLKIRSTKLEDSAMYFCASSVPSWTGGSNEKLFFGSGTQLSVL.